The TCR beta chain described here comes from a study of T cells in tumors after PD-1 blockade. Using immunoSEQ multiplex PCR, the repertoire was profiled, and TCRdb retains in-frame clones only, with some absent. This table holds tens of thousands of clones, 74% found once. In this sample, this clone turned up a few times. The specimen comprised PBMCs, sampled after anti-PD-1 treatment. This TCR derives from a human donor with basal cell carcinoma.

The CDR3 DNA sequence: TGTGCCAGCAGCGCCTCCAGGGCAATGGGTTACAATGAGCAGTTCTTC. Translated, it gives CASSASRAMGYNEQFF. V is TRBV9 and J is TRBJ2-1, with D maybe TRBD1 (5 bases). Trimming removed 3 bases at V and 4 bases at J, with 17 bases between. The CDR3 consists of 16 residues. Germline lookup yields CDR1 SGDLS and CDR2 YYNGEE.